This T cell receptor (beta chain) appears in the sequencing data of a study of shared T cell receptors in the human thymus. Clones were read by immunoSEQ multiplex PCR, and TCRdb kept only the in-frame ones, dropping some. This sample yields roughly 410,000 clones, of which just under 95% are seen a single time; 0.015% to 0.02% belongs to the top ten. Germline loops: CDR1 MDHEN, CDR2 SYDVKM. The CDR3 runs 20 residues. V shed 5 bases, J shed 5 bases, and the junction held 17 bases outside the gene matches. The genes are TRBV28 and TRBJ2-5, with 16 bases aligning to TRBD2. This TCR was sampled from a human donor. Sequenced sample: thymocytes. DNA of the CDR3: TGTGCCAGCAGTACTCCCGGGACTAGCGGGAGGGCCGGGTCTGAGGAGACCCAGTACTTC. This encodes CASSTPGTSGRAGSEETQYF. The full variable domain, its missing parts supplied by reference TRBV28 and TRBJ2-5, is DVKVTQSSRYLVKRTGEKVFLECVQDMDHENMFWYRQDPGLGLRLIYFSYDVKMKEKGDIPEGYSVSREKKERFSLILESASTNQTSMYLCASSTPGTSGRAGSEETQYFGPGTRLLVL.